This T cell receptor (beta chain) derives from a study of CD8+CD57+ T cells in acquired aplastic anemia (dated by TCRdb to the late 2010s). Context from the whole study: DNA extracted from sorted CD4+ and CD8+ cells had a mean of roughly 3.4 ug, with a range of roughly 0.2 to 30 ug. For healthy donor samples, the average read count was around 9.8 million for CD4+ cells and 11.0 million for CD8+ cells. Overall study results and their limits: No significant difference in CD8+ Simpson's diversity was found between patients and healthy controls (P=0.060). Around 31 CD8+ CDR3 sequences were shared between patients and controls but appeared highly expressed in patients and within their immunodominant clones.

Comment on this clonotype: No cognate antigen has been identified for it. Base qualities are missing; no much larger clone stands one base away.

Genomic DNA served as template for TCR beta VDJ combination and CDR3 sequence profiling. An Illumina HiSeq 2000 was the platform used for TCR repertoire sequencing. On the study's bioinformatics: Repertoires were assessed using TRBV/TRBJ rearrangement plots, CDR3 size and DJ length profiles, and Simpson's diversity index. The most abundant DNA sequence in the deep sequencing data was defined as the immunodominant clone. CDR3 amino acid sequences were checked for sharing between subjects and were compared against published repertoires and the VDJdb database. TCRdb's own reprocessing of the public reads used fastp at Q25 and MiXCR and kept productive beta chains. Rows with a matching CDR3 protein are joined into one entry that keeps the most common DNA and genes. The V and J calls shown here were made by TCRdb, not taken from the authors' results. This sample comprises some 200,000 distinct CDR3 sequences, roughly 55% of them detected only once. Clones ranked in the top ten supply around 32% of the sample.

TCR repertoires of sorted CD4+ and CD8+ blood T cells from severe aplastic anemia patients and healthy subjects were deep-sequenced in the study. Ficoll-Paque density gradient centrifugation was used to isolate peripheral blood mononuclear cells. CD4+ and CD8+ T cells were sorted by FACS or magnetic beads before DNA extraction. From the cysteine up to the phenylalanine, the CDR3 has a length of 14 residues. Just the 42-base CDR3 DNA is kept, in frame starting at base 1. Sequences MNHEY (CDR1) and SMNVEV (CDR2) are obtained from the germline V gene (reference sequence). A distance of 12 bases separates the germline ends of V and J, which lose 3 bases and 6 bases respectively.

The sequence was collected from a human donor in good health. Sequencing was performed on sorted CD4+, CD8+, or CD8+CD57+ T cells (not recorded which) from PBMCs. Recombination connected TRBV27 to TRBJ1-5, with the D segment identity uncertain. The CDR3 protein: CASSFSPDCQPQHF. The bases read TGTGCCAGCAGTTTTTCCCCGGACTGTCAGCCCCAGCATTTT.